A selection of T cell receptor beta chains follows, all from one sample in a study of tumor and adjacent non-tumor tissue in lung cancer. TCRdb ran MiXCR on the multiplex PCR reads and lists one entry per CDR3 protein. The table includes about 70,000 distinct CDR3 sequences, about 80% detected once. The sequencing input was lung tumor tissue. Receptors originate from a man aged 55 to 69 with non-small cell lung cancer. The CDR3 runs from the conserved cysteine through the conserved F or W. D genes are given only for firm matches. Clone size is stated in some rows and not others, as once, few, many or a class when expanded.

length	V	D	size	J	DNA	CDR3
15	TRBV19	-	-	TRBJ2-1	TGTGCCAGTAGTAAGGCGGAGAGCTCCTACAATGAGCAGTTCTTC	CASSKAESSYNEQFF
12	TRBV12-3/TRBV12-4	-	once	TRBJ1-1	TGTACCAGAAGTTTTACAACAGGGCCAGATTTCTTT	CTRSFTTGPDFF
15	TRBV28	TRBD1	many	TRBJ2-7	TGTGCCAGCAGTGGTTCGGGACAGGGGGTTTACGAGCAGTACTTC	CASSGSGQGVYEQYF
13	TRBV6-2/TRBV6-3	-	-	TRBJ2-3	TGTGCATGTATCGGGAGTAGCACAGATAAGCAGTATTTT	CACIGSSTDKQYF
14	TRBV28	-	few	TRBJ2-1	TGTGCCAGCAGTTTCTTGTTGGTCTGCAATGAGCAGTTCTTC	CASSFLLVCNEQFF
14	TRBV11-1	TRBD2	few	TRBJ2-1	TGTGCCAGAGAGAGGTGGGAGGGCTGTGGTGAGCAGTTCTTC	CARERWEGCGEQFF
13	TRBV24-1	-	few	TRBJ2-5	TGTGCCACCAGTGCGTCCCTTGAAGAGACCCAGTACTTC	CATSASLEETQYF
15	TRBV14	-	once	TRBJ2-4	TGTGTCAGTAGCCAAGACCGTTCGTCCAAAAACATTCAGTACTTC	CVSSQDRSSKNIQYF
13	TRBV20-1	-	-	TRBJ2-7	TGCAGTGCTAGAACGGGCAGATCCTACGATCTGTACTTC	CSARTGRSYDLYF
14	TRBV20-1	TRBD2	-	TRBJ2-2	TGCAGTGCCCCGCCTAGCGGGAGGACCGGGGCTCTGTTTTTT	CSAPPSGRTGALFF
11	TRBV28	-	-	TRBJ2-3	TGTGCCAGCAGTATTGTAGTGACGCAGTATTTT	CASSIVVTQYF
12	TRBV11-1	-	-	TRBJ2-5	TGTACCAGCAGCCTAACGGAAGAGACCCAGTACTTC	CTSSLTEETQYF
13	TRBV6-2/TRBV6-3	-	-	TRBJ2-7	TGTGCCAGCAGTAAACTAGTCCTTTACGAGCGGTACTTC	CASSKLVLYERYF
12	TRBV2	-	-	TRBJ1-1	TGTGCCAGCAGGATACTGGGCACTGAAGCTTTCTTT	CASRILGTEAFF
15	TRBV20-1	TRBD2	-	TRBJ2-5	TGCAGTGCACAGACTAGCGGGAAGGTCCAAGAAACCAAGTACTTC	CSAQTSGKVQETKYF
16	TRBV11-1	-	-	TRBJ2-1	TGTGCCACCAGTCCAGGGACGCGGGGAGGATACGATGAGCAGTTCTTC	CATSPGTRGGYDEQFF
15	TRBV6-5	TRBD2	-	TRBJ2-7	TGTGCCAGAAGTTACTCGAGGCGGGAGACGGCCGGGAAGTACTTC	CARSYSRRETAGKYF
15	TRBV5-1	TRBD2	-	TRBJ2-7	TGCGTCAGCAGCTGGGAGACTAGCGGGAGCTACGAGCAGTACTTC	CVSSWETSGSYEQYF
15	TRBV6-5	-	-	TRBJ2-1	-	CAGSFGEGALNKQFF
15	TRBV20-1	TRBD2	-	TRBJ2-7	TGCAGTGCCCAAGGCACCGGGACTAGTCACTACGAGCACTACTTC	CSAQGTGTSHYEHYF
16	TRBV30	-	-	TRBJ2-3	TGTGCCTGGAGTCCCCGGACTCTTAGATTCACAGATACGCAGTATTTT	CAWSPRTLRFTDTQYF
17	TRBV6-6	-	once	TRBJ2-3	TGTGCCAGCAGTTTACCTAGTGGGGCCCCTAGCACAGATACGCAGTATTTT	CASSLPSGAPSTDTQYF
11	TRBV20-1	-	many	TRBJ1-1	TGCAGTGCGGGCAAGGGCACTGAAGCTTTCTTT	CSAGKGTEAFF
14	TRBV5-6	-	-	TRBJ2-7	TGTGCCAACAGCCCTTCTTGGGTGGTTTACGAACAGTACTTC	CANSPSWVVYEQYF
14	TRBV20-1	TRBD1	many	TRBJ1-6	TGCAGTGCTAGGGGGACAGGAGATAATTCACCCCTCCACTTT	CSARGTGDNSPLHF
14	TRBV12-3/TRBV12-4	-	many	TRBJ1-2	TGTGCCAGCAGTACCCGGACCGGGGACTATGGCTACACCTTC	CASSTRTGDYGYTF
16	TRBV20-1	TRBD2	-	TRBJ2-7	TGCAGTACCACATCTTTGACTCAGCGGGACCTCTACGAGCATTACTTC	CSTTSLTQRDLYEHYF
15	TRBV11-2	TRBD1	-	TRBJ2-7	TGTGCCAGTAGCACACAGAGGACAGGGGCCTACGAGCAGTACTTC	CASSTQRTGAYEQYF
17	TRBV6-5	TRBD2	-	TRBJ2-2	TGTGCCAGCAGTCCATCGGCGGGAGTGACGAACACCGTGGAGCTGTTTTTT	CASSPSAGVTNTVELFF
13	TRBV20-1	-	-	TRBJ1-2	TGCAATGCCCCTGACTTCAAAGCCTCAGGCTACACCTTC	CNAPDFKASGYTF
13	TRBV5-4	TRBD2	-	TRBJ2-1	TGTACCAGCAGCTTGCGGGGGTGCAATGAGCAGCTCTTC	CTSSLRGCNEQLF
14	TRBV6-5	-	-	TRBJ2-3	TGTGTCAGCTCCCATCGAACAGGCACAGATACGCAGTATTTT	CVSSHRTGTDTQYF
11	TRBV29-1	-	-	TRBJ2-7	TGCGGCGTTGAAGTATTCCACGAGCAGTACTTC	CGVEVFHEQYF
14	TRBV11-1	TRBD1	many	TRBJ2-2	TGTGAAAGAAGATATAATAGTGGAACAGGGGAGATGTTTTTT	CERRYNSGTGEMFF
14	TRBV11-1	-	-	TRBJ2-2	TGTGCCTGCAGCTGTACTAGTGACACCGGGGACCTGTTTTTT	CACSCTSDTGDLFF
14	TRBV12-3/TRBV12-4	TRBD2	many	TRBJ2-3	TGTGCCAGCAGTTTATCGGGAGGGCCGGATACGCAGTATTTT	CASSLSGGPDTQYF
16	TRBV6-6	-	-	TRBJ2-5	TGTGCCAGAAGTTACTCATGGTCACCGGCGGAAGAGACCCAGTACTTC	CARSYSWSPAEETQYF